This T cell receptor beta chain was retrieved from a study of shared clonotypes between healthy human individuals. Findings and caveats of the study: Rarefaction showed sorted-subset sequencing was incomplete despite large depth.

Trimming cost V 1 base and J 4 bases; bases outside gene matches: 1. Germline V lookup: CDR1 SEHNR, CDR2 FQNEAQ (reference sequence). The CDR3 is made up of 15 amino acids. A remark on this clone: What it binds is unknown. Given a much more abundant clone one base away, this may be a read error.

Repertoires were generated with immunoSEQ multiplex PCR, while TCRdb's copy carries only in-frame clones and drops some. Among 780,000 or so clones listed, approximately 72% were seen once. This clonotype was obtained from a woman aged 25-40 years in good health. Sample: memory CD4+ T cells sorted from blood. The subset denotes: CD45RA-negative fraction. The genes are TRBV7-9 and TRBJ2-2; 9 bases are a match to TRBD2. This chain's CDR3 is CASSLGSGSTGELFF. The CDR3 DNA reads as TGTGCCAGCAGCTTAGGTAGCGGGAGCACCGGGGAGCTGTTTTTT.